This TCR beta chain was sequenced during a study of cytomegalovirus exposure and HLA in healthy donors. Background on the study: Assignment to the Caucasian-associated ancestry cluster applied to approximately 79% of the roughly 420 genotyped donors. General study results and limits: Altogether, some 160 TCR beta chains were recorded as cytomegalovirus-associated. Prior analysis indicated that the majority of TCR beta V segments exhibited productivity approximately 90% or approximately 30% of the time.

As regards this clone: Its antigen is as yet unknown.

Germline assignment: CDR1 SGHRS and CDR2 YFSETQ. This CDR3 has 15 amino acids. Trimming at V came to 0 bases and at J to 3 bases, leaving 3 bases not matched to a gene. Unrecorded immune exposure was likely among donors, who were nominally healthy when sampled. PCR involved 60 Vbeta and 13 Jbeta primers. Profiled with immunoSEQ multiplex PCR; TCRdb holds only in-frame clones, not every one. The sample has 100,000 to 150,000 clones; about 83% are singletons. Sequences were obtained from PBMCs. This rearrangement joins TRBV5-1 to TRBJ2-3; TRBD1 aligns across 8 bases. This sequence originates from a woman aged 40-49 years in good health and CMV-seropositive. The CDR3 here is CASSLEGQGTDTQYF. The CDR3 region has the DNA TGCGCCAGCAGCTTGGAAGGACAGGGAACAGATACGCAGTATTTT.